A single sample is the source of the 15 T cell receptor beta chains below, sequenced in a study of blood T cell repertoires in COVID-19. Method: immunoSEQ multiplex PCR; TCRdb's copy keeps in-frame clones and lacks some. The table has more than 95,000 clones, 60% to 80% seen once. Sequencing was done on a sample of peripheral blood. All receptors come from a man in his fifties or sixties with acute or convalescent COVID-19.

This chain joins TRBV25-1 and TRBJ2-2; TRBD1 agrees at 8 bases. CDR1 is MGHDK, CDR2 SYGVNS, per germline. The CDR3 loop spans 16 amino acids. V shed 3 bases, J shed 6 bases, and the junction held 9 bases outside the gene matches. This CDR3 is CASSDGQGNSAGELFF. The DNA of the CDR3 is TGTGCCAGCAGTGACGGACAGGGCAATTCCGCCGGGGAGCTGTTTTTT.

The rearrangement uses TRBV9 and TRBJ2-3, with D tentatively TRBD1 (6 bases). Trimming took off 0 bases at V and 2 bases at J, with 7 bases between the two ends. This CDR3 has 14 amino acids. Germline V lookup: CDR1 SGDLS, CDR2 YYNGEE. CDR3 DNA: TGTGCCAGCAGCGTAGGGGACAACACAGATACGCAGTATTTT. Its protein is CASSVGDNTDTQYF. The whole variable domain, filled in from reference TRBV9 and TRBJ2-3, reads DSGVTQTPKHLITATGQRVTLRCSPRSGDLSVYWYQQSLDQGLQFLIQYYNGEERAKGNILERFSAQQFPDLHSELNLSSLELGDSALYFCASSVGDNTDTQYFGPGTRLTVL.

The sample holds a few counts of this clone. The V call is TRBV27, the J call TRBJ2-7, with D perhaps matching TRBD1 (6 bases). Germline V CDR1 and CDR2: MNHEY, SMNVEV (reference sequence). V was trimmed by 5 bases and J by 6 bases, leaving 14 bases between them. This CDR3 has 13 residues. The CDR3 spells CASSAWKTGEQYF. The CDR3 DNA sequence: TGTGCCAGCAGTGCCTGGAAGACAGGCGAGCAGTACTTC.

Here the CDR3 DNA reads TGTGCCAGCAGCGCCCAGCGGGGGAACACTGAAGCTTTCTTT. Amino acid sequence: CASSAQRGNTEAFF. V is TRBV9 and J is TRBJ1-1; D not resolved. The CDR3 loop spans 14 amino acids. Trimming shortened V by 3 bases and J by 1 base, and 10 bases separated the two germline ends. The V gene's germline CDR1 is SGDLS and CDR2 YYNGEE.

The chain is built from TRBV18 and TRBJ2-7; weak D call: TRBD2 (5 bases). This CDR3 is 14 amino acids long. Trimming stripped 4 bases from V and 4 bases from J, with 14 bases between. Per the germline V gene, CDR1 is KGHSH and CDR2 is LQKENI. CDR3 nucleotides: TGTGCCAGCTCACGCACGGGGTACGGGTACGAGCAGTACTTC. Translating gives CASSRTGYGYEQYF.

The V call is TRBV27, the J call TRBJ1-4; 7 bases match TRBD1. This CDR3 comprises 15 residues. V was pared by 3 bases and J by 4 bases, with 5 bases of the junction left unmatched. Germline loops: CDR1 MNHEY, CDR2 SMNVEV (reference sequence). In DNA, the CDR3 is TGTGCCAGCAGTTTGGGACAGACCCGTAATGAAAAACTGTTTTTT. This sequence encodes CASSLGQTRNEKLFF.

The chain uses TRBV5-5 and TRBJ2-1, with 10 positions matching TRBD1. Trimming at V came to 4 bases and at J to 7 bases, leaving 8 bases not matched to a gene. The CDR3 consists of 15 residues. Germline CDR1 is SGHKS and CDR2 is YYEKEE (reference sequence). CDR3 DNA: TGTGCCAGCAGCCAGCTGACAGGGGGCCTTAATGAGCAGTTCTTC. Its translation: CASSQLTGGLNEQFF.

This sequence joins TRBV19 and TRBJ1-2; D may be TRBD1 (6 bases). Trimming stripped 6 bases from V and 1 base from J, with 18 bases between. Germline CDR1 is LNHDA and CDR2 is SQIVND (reference sequence). The CDR3 is 16 amino acids. The CDR3 bases are TGTGCCAGTAGGGACACCCGCTCAGGGGTTAACTATGGCTACACCTTC. Translation: CASRDTRSGVNYGYTF.

DNA for the CDR3: TGTGCCAGTGCACCTACTAGCGGGGGATCCTACGAGCAGTACTTC. Its translation: CASAPTSGGSYEQYF. J is TRBJ2-7 and V is TRBV19; 11 positions agree with TRBD2. The CDR3 is made up of 15 amino acids. J gave up 1 base and V 8 bases, and 7 bases lay outside the gene matches. The germline CDR1 and CDR2 sequences are LNHDA and SQIVND (reference sequence).

This clone was recorded a few times. This chain uses TRBV5-1 with TRBJ2-7, with TRBD1 matching 10 bases. Germline V gene lookup returns CDR1 SGHRS and CDR2 YFSETQ. The J segment lost 1 base and the V segment lost 4 bases, leaving 8 bases of the junction unmatched. The CDR3 consists of 16 residues. CDR3 sequence: CASSLARGQGSYEQYF. CDR3 DNA sequence: TGCGCCAGCAGCCTGGCGAGGGGACAGGGGTCCTACGAGCAGTACTTC.

The V and J genes are TRBV30 and TRBJ2-1, with TRBD2 matching 9 bases. The CDR3 sequence is 16 residues long. Germline CDR1 reads GTSNPN; CDR2 reads SVGIG (reference sequence). Unmatched junction bases numbered 11, after V lost 0 bases and J lost 8 bases. CDR3 amino acids: CAWSVLGLAGTDEQFF. CDR3 sequence (DNA): TGTGCCTGGAGTGTACTTGGCCTAGCGGGGACAGATGAGCAGTTCTTC.

The V gene is TRBV2, the J gene TRBJ1-5; 8 bases fit TRBD1. Germline lookup yields CDR1 SNHLY and CDR2 FYNNEI. CDR3 length equals 14 residues. Losses at the gene ends were 7 bases for V and 6 bases for J; bases not matched to a gene: 8. As DNA, the CDR3 is TGTGCCAGCACCCAGCAGGGGGCAAGTCAGCCCCAGCATTTT. Protein product: CASTQQGASQPQHF. Based on the CDR3 plus reference TRBV2 and TRBJ1-5, the full variable domain is EPEVTQTPSHQVTQMGQEVILRCVPISNHLYFYWYRQILGQKVEFLVSFYNNEISEKSEIFDDQFSVERPDGSNFTLKIRSTKLEDSAMYFCASTQQGASQPQHFGDGTRLSIL.

CDR3 sequence: CAWSGGGIDSPLHF. The CDR3 nucleotides are TGTGCCTGGAGCGGGGGGGGAATCGATTCACCCCTCCACTTT. The chain couples TRBV30 to TRBJ1-6; possibly TRBD1 for D (5 bases). V dropped 3 bases and J dropped 8 bases, with 14 bases sitting between them. Germline CDR1 and CDR2: GTSNPN and SVGIG (reference sequence). The CDR3 is 14 residues long.

As DNA, the CDR3 is TGTGCCAGCTCACCAAACACAGACGCTAACTATGGCTACACCTTC. Translating gives CASSPNTDANYGYTF. The chain uses TRBV18 and TRBJ1-2; D call uncertain. This CDR3 has 15 amino acids. Between the trimmed V and J ends, which lost 2 bases and 0 bases, there was a span of 10 bases. CDR1 KGHSH and CDR2 LQKENI come from the germline V gene.

The chain employs TRBV9 and TRBJ1-2; D not resolved. Germline CDR1 reads SGDLS; CDR2 reads YYNGEE. The V gene lost 4 bases and the J gene lost 3 bases, with 13 bases spanning the gap. The CDR3 sequence is 14 residues long. CDR3 DNA sequence: TGTGCCAGCAGCACCCAAGGTGAGGACTATGGCTACACCTTC. Its translation is CASSTQGEDYGYTF.